Included here is one T cell receptor (beta chain) sequence, with context. This sample is part of a study of blood T cell repertoires in COVID-19. The trim removed 8 bases at V and 2 bases at J, leaving 11 bases unmatched. CDR3 size: 15 residues. Germline lookup yields CDR1 MNHEY and CDR2 SVGAGI. The method was immunoSEQ multiplex PCR; TCRdb's version includes in-frame clones alone and lacks a portion of them. The table shows some 65,000 clones, with approximately 93% occurring only once. The chain combines TRBV6-5 with TRBJ1-2, with 7 positions matching TRBD1. This TCR came from a man in his 70s with active COVID-19. The sequenced sample consisted of peripheral blood. The DNA of the CDR3 is TGTGCCAGCCGACCGACAGGGAAGGGCAACTATGGCTACACCTTC. Its translation is CASRPTGKGNYGYTF.